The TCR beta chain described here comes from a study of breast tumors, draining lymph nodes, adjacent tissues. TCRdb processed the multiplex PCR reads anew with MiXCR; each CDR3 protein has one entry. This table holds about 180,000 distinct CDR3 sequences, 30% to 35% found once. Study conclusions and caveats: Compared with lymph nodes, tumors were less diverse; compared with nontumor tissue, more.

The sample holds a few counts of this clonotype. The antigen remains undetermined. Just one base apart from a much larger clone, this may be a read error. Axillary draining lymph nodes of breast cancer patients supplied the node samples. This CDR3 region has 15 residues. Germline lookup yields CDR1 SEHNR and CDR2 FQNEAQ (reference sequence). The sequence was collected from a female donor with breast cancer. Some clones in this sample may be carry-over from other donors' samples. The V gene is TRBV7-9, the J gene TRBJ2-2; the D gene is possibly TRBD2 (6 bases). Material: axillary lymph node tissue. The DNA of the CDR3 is TGTGCCGGCAGCGAGGGGAGGACAATCACCGGGGAGCTGTTTTTT. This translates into CAGSEGRTITGELFF.